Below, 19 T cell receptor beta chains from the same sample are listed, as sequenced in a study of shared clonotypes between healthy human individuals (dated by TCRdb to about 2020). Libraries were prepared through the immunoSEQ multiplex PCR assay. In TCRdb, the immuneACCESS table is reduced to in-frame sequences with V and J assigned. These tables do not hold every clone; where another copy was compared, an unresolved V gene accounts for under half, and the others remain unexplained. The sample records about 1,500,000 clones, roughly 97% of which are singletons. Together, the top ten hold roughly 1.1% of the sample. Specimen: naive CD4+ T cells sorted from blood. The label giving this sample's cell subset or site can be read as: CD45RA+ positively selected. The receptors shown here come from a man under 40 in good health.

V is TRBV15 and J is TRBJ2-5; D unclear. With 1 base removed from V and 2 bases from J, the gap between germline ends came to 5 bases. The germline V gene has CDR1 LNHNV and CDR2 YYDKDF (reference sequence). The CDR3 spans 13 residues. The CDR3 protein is CATSRVRQETQYF. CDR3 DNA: TGTGCCACCAGCAGAGTCCGGCAAGAGACCCAGTACTTC.

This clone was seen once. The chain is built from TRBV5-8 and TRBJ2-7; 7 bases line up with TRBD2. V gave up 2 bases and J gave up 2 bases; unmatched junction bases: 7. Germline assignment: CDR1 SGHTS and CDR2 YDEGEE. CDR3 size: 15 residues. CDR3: CASSFGAGITYEQYF. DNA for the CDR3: TGTGCCAGCAGCTTCGGAGCGGGAATAACCTACGAGCAGTACTTC.

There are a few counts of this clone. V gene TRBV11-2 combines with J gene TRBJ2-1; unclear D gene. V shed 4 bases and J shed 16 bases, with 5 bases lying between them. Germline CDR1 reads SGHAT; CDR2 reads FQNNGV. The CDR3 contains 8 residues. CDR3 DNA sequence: TGTGCCAGCAGCTCGCACTTCTTC. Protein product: CASSSHFF.

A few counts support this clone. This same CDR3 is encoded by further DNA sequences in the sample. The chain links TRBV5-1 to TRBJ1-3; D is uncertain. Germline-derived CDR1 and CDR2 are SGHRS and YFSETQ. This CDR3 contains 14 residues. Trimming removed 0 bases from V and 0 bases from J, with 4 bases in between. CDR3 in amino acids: CASSLGGSGNTIYF. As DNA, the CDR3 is TGCGCCAGCAGCTTGGGGGGCTCTGGAAACACCATATATTTT.

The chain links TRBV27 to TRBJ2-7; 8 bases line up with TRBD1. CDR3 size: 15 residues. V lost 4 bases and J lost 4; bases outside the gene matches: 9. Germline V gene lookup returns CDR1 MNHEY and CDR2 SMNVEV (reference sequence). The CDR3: CASSSPGQVLYEQYF. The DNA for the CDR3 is TGTGCCAGCAGTTCGCCGGGACAGGTGTTGTACGAGCAGTACTTC.

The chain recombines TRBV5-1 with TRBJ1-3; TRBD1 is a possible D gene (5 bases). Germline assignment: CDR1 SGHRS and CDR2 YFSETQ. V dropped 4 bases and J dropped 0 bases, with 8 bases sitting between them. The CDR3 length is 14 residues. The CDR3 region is CASSMDTSGNTIYF. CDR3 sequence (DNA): TGCGCCAGCAGCATGGACACCTCTGGAAACACCATATATTTT.

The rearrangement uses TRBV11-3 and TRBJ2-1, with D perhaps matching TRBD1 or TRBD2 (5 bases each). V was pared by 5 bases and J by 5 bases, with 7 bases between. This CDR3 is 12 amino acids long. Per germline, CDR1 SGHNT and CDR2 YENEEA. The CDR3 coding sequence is TGTGCCAGCAGCGGGACCCACAATGAGCAGTTCTTC. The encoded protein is CASSGTHNEQFF.

The DNA of the CDR3 is TGCAGTCCTTTACTTCAAGAGACCCAGTACTTC. Translated: CSPLLQETQYF. The V gene is TRBV20-1, the J gene TRBJ2-5; D is undetermined. Germline loops: CDR1 DFQATT, CDR2 SNEGSKA (reference sequence). The V end was cut by 8 bases, the J end by 2 bases, with 9 bases between. The CDR3 sequence is 11 residues long.

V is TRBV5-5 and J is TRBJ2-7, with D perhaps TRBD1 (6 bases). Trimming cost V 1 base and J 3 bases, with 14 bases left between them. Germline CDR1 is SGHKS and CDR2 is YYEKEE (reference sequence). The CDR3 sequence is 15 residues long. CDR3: CASSLTGSVIYEQYF. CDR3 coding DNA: TGTGCCAGCAGCTTGACAGGGAGTGTAATCTACGAGCAGTACTTC.

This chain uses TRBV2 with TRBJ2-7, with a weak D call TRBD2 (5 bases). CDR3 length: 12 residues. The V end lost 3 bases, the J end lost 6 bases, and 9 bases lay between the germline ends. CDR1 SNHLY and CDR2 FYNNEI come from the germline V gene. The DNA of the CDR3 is TGTGCCAGCAGTGAGAAGCGGCCCGAGCAGTACTTC. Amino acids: CASSEKRPEQYF.

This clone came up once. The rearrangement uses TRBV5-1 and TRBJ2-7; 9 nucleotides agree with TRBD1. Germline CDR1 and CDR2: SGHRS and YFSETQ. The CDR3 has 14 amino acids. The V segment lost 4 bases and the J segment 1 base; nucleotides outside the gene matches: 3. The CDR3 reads CASSIDRGSYEQYF. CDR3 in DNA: TGCGCCAGCAGCATCGACAGGGGGTCCTACGAGCAGTACTTC.

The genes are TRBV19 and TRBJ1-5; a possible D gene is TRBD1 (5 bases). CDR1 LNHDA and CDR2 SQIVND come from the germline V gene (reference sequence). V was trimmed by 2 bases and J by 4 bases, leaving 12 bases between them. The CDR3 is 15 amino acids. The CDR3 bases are TGTGCCAGTAGTATACCCGGGGCGGGGAATCAGCCCCAGCATTTT. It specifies CASSIPGAGNQPQHF.

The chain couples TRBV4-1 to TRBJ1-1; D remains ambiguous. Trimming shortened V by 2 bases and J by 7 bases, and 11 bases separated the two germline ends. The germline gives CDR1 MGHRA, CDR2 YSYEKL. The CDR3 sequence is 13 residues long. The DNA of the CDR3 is TGCGCCAGCAGCCAACGAAACAGCCTTGAAGCTTTCTTT. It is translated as CASSQRNSLEAFF.

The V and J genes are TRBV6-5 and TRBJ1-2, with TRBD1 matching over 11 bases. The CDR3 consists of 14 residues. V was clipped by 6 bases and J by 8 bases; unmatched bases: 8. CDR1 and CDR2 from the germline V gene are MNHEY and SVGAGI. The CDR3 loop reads CASREDRGPKGYTF. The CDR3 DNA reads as TGTGCCAGCAGAGAGGACAGGGGGCCGAAAGGCTACACCTTC.

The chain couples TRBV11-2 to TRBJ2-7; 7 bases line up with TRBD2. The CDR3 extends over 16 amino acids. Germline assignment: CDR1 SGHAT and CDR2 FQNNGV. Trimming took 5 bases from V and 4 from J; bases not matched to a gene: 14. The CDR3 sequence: CASSPQWAGALYEQYF. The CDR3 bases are TGTGCCAGCAGCCCGCAATGGGCGGGAGCACTTTACGAGCAGTACTTC.

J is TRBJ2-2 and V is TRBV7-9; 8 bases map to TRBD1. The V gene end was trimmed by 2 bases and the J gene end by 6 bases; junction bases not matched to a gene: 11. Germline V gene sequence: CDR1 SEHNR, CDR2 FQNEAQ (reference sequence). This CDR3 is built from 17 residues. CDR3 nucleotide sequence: TGTGCCAGCAGCTTACCGAAGGACAGGGATTCAGCCGGGGAGCTGTTTTTT. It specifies CASSLPKDRDSAGELFF.

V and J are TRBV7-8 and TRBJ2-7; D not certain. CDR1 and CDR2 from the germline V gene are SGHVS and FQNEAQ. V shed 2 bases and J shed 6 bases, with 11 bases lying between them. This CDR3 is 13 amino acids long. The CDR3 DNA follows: TGTGCCAGCAGCTTAAAGGCCAACTCCGAGCAGTACTTC. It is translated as CASSLKANSEQYF.

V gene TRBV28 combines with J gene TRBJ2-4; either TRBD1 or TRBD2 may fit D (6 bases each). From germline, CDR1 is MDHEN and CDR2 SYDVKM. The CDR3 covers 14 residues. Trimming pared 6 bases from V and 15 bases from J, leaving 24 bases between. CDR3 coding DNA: TGTGCCAGCAGACTAGTGAATGGACCTGGGGGGCGGTACTTC. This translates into CASRLVNGPGGRYF. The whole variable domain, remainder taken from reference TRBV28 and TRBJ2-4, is DVKVTQSSRYLVKRTGEKVFLECVQDMDHENMFWYRQDPGLGLRLIYFSYDVKMKEKGDIPEGYSVSREKKERFSLILESASTNQTSMYLCASRLVNGPGGRYFGAGTRLSVL.

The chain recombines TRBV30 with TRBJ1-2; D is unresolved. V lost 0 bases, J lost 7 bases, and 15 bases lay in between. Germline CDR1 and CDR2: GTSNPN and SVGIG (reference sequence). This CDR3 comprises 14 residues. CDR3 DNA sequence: TGTGCCTGGAGTGTAAGCCGGACGCGGAGTGGCTACACCTTC. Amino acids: CAWSVSRTRSGYTF.